The clone carrying this T cell receptor beta chain appeared a single time. Its antigen remains unidentified. The source of the sample is a study of graft-versus-host responses after intestinal transplantation. Study-wide context: Grafts that recipients had were multivisceral, liver-intestinal, or isolated intestinal transplants. Study-wide results and limits: The study associated peak circulating GvH clone levels with early post-transplant HvG declines.

CDR1 and CDR2 from the germline V gene are SGHDT and YYEEEE. With V trimmed by 4 bases and J by 2 bases, 8 bases remained unmatched. This CDR3 is 16 amino acids long. Libraries were prepared by immunoSEQ multiplex PCR; TCRdb keeps only in-frame clonotypes and omits some of them. The repertoire holds about 100,000 clones, with 85% to 95% as singletons. The sequencing used unstimulated CD8+ T cells sorted from spleen or lymph node cells, collected before intestinal transplant. This chain connects TRBV5-6 to TRBJ2-1; 8 positions agree with TRBD2. This TCR came from a human donor who received an intestinal transplant. CDR3: CASSSRGRIPYNEQFF. CDR3 DNA sequence: TGTGCCAGCAGCAGCCGCGGGAGGATTCCCTACAATGAGCAGTTCTTC.